A single sample is the source of the 6 T cell receptor beta chains below, sequenced in a study of OX40 agonist ivuxolimab in advanced cancers. Clones were read by immunoSEQ multiplex PCR, and TCRdb kept only the in-frame ones, dropping some. Of about 93,000 clones in the sample, just over 90% were seen once. The starting material was CD4+ or CD8+ T cells sorted from blood, obtained in a trial of the OX40 agonist ivuxolimab. These receptors originate from an adult with an advanced solid tumor such as melanoma, head and neck, liver or kidney cancer.

The chain couples TRBV27 to TRBJ2-3, with D perhaps matching TRBD1 or TRBD2 (7 bases each). V lost 6 bases and J 3 bases, leaving 16 bases between the germline ends. CDR1 and CDR2 from the germline V gene are MNHEY and SMNVEV (reference sequence). This CDR3 spans 15 amino acids. CDR3 loop: CASSQGRGRTDTQYF. CDR3 in DNA: TGTGCCAGCAGCCAAGGGAGGGGGCGAACAGATACGCAGTATTTT.

The chain uses TRBV6-5 and TRBJ1-5; D gene unclear. Trimming removed 7 bases from V and 7 bases from J, with 17 bases in between. This CDR3 has 14 amino acids. Per the germline V gene, CDR1 is MNHEY and CDR2 is SVGAGI. CDR3 sequence: CASIESWGGQPQHF. In DNA form, the CDR3 reads TGTGCCAGCATTGAGTCCTGGGGAGGACAGCCCCAGCATTTT.

The chain has TRBV4-1 and TRBJ1-6; D is perhaps TRBD1 (6 bases). The CDR3 is 16 residues long. CDR1 and CDR2 from the germline V gene are MGHRA and YSYEKL. V gave up 0 bases and J gave up 5 bases, with 11 bases separating them. The CDR3 protein is CASSQDWGADNSPLHF. The CDR3 nucleotides are TGCGCCAGCAGCCAAGACTGGGGGGCGGATAATTCACCCCTCCACTTT.

The chain couples TRBV19 to TRBJ1-1; maybe TRBD1 (5 bases). The CDR3 extends over 12 amino acids. Trimming stripped 0 bases from V and 11 bases from J, with 10 bases between. From germline, CDR1 is LNHDA and CDR2 SQIVND (reference sequence). CDR3 bases: TGTGCCAGTAGTATAGAGGGGGTGCGGGCTTTCTTT. This gives the protein CASSIEGVRAFF.

The V gene is TRBV10-3, the J gene TRBJ2-2; D is perhaps TRBD1 (5 bases). This CDR3 is built from 14 residues. The germline V gene has CDR1 ENHRY and CDR2 SYGVKD. Trimming took off 6 bases at V and 1 base at J, with 9 bases between the two ends. The CDR3 protein is CAISPDRNTGELFF. The CDR3 DNA is TGTGCCATCAGCCCAGACAGGAACACCGGGGAGCTGTTTTTT.

Here the CDR3 reads CASNSGATYEQYF. The DNA for the CDR3 is TGTGCCAGCAATTCAGGAGCTACCTACGAGCAGTACTTC. The chain has TRBV6-5 and TRBJ2-7; D is uncertain. Germline CDR1 MNHEY, CDR2 SVGAGI. The V and J ends lost 7 bases and 2 bases respectively, with 12 bases between them. CDR3 length: 13 amino acids.